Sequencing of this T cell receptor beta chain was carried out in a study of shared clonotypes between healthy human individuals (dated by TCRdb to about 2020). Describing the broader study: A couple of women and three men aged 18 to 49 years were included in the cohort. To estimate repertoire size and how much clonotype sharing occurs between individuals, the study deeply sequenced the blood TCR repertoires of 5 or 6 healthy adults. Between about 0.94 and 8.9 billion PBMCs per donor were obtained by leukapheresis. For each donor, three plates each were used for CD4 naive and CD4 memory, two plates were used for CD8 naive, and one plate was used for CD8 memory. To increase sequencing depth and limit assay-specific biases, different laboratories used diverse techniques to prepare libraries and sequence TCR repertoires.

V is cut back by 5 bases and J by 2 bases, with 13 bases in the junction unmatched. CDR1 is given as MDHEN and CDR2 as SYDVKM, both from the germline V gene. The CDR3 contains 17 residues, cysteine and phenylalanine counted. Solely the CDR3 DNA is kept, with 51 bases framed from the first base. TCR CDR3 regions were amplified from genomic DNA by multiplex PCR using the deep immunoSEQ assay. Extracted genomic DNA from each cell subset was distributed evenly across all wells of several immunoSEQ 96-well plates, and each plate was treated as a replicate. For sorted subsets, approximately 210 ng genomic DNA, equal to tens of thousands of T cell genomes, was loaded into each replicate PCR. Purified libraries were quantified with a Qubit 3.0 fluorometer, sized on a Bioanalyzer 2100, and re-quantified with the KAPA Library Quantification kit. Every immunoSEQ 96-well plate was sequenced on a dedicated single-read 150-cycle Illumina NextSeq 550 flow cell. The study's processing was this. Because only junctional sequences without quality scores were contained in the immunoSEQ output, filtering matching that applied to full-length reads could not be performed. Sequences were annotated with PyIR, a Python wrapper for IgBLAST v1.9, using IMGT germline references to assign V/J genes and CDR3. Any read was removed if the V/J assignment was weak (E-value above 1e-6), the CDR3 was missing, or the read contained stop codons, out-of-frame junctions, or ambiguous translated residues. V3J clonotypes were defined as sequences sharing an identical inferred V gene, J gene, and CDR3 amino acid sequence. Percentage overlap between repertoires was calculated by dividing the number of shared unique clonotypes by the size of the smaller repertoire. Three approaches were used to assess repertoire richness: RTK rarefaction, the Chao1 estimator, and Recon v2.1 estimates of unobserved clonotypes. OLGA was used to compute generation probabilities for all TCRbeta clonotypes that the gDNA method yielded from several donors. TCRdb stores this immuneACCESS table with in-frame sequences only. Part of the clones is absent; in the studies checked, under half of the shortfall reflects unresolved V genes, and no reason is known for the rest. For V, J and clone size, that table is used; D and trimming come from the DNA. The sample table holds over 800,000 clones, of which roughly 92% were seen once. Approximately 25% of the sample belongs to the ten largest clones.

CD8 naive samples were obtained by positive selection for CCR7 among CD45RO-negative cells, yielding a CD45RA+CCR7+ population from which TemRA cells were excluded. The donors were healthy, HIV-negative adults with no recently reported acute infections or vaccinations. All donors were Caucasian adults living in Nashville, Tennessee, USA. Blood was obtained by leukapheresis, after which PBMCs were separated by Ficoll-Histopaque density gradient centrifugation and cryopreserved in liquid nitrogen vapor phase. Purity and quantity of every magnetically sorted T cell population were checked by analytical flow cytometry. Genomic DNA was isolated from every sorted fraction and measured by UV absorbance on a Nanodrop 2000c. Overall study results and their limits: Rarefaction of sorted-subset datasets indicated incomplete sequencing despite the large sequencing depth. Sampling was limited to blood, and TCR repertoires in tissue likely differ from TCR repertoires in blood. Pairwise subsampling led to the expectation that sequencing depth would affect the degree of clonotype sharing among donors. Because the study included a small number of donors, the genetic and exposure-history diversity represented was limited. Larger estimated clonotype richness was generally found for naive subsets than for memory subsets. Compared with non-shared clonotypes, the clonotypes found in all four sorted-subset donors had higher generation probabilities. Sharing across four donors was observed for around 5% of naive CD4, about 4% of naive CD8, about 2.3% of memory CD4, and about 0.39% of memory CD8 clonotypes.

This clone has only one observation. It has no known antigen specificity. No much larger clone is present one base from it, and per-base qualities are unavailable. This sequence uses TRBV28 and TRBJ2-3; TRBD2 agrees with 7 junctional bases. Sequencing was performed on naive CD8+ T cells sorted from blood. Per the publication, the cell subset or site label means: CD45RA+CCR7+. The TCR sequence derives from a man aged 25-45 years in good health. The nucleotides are TGTGCCAGCAGTCCGCCCCTAGTAGCGGGCTTCACAGATACGCAGTATTTT. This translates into CASSPPLVAGFTDTQYF. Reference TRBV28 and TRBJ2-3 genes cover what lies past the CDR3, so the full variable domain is DVKVTQSSRYLVKRTGEKVFLECVQDMDHENMFWYRQDPGLGLRLIYFSYDVKMKEKGDIPEGYSVSREKKERFSLILESASTNQTSMYLCASSPPLVAGFTDTQYFGPGTRLTVL.